The clone carrying this T cell receptor (beta chain) was counted only a few times. One entry per CDR3 protein, called by TCRdb with MiXCR from the reads. The sample includes roughly 280,000 distinct CDR3 sequences, approximately 14% of them seen just once. The CDR3 is 13 residues long. V lost 0 bases to trimming and J lost 8 bases, with 11 bases between them. Germline lookup yields CDR1 DFQATT and CDR2 SNEGSKA (reference sequence). The data derive from a study of T cell repertoires in cytomegalovirus infection. Sequencing was done on a sample of PBMCs. V usage is TRBV20-1 and J usage is TRBJ2-1; D may be TRBD2 (6 bases). The sequence was obtained from a human donor in good health (CMV status not recorded). Some clones in this sample may be carry-over from other donors' samples. The CDR3 DNA reads TGCAGTGCTAGAGATGGAGGGATCGATGAGCAGTTCTTC. It yields the protein CSARDGGIDEQFF.